These 24 T cell receptor beta chains were sequenced from one sample in a study of control samples from healthy donors and cancer patients. Repertoires were generated with immunoSEQ multiplex PCR, while TCRdb's copy carries only in-frame clones and drops some. The data hold some 100,000 clones, with approximately 92% observed a single time. The sequenced sample consisted of blood. Every receptor here comes from a human donor in good health. The donor label of this sample is uncertain.

The chain carries TRBV24-1 and TRBJ2-2; no firm D call. The CDR3 is 15 residues long. The V gene lost 5 bases and the J gene lost 1 base, with 10 bases spanning the gap. Germline V gene lookup returns CDR1 KGHDR and CDR2 SFDVKD. The CDR3 is CATSAARQNTGELFF. In nucleotides, the CDR3 is TGTGCCACCAGTGCCGCCCGACAGAACACCGGGGAGCTGTTTTTT.

The V call is TRBV11-2, the J call TRBJ2-3; D unresolved. Trimming pared 4 bases from V and 2 bases from J, leaving 4 bases between. There are 12 residues in the CDR3. Germline V gives CDR1 SGHAT, CDR2 FQNNGV. The CDR3, as DNA: TGTGCCAGCAGCTCTCACACAGATACGCAGTATTTT. Amino acid sequence: CASSSHTDTQYF.

This CDR3 reads CASSEASLFQGSQPQHF. DNA for the CDR3: TGTGCCAGCAGTGAGGCTTCTCTTTTTCAGGGGAGTCAGCCCCAGCATTTT. This chain joins TRBV6-1 and TRBJ1-5, with D possibly matching TRBD1 (6 bases). V was clipped by 3 bases and J by 6 bases, with 21 bases between them. The CDR3 has 17 amino acids. CDR1 is MNHNS, CDR2 SASEGT, per germline.

The chain is built from TRBV5-1 and TRBJ2-3; perhaps TRBD2 as D (5 bases). This CDR3 comprises 14 residues. Per germline, CDR1 SGHRS and CDR2 YFSETQ. The V and J ends lost 1 base and 1 base respectively, with 7 bases between them. The CDR3 coding sequence is TGCGCCAGCAGCTTGATGCGGGGCACAGATACGCAGTATTTT. Protein sequence: CASSLMRGTDTQYF.

This clone was seen a handful of times. The chain is built from TRBV7-8 and TRBJ1-4; no clear D gene. Trimming cost V 4 bases and J 6 bases, with 6 bases left between them. This CDR3 contains 12 residues. Germline CDR1 reads SGHVS; CDR2 reads FQNEAQ. The CDR3 nucleotides are TGTGCCAGCAGCTCTAACTATGAAAAACTGTTTTTT. Encoded protein: CASSSNYEKLFF. Based on the CDR3 plus reference TRBV7-8 and TRBJ1-4, the full variable domain is GAGVSQSPRYKVAKRGQDVALRCDPISGHVSLFWYQQALGQGPEFLTYFQNEAQLDKSGLPSDRFFAERPEGSVSTLKIQRTQQEDSAVYLCASSSNYEKLFFGSGTQLSVL.

The V gene is TRBV5-1, the J gene TRBJ2-3, with 9 nucleotides matching TRBD1. The CDR3 runs to 14 residues. Germline CDR1 is SGHRS and CDR2 is YFSETQ. The V gene end was trimmed by 4 bases and the J gene end by 6 bases; junction bases not matched to a gene: 6. CDR3 residues: CASSTGQGLDTQYF. DNA for the CDR3: TGCGCCAGCAGCACGGGACAGGGACTGGATACGCAGTATTTT.

The J gene is TRBJ1-1, the V gene TRBV14; D is ambiguous. CDR3 size: 13 residues. Germline-derived CDR1 and CDR2 are SGHDN and FVKESK. Trimming left V 4 bases short and J 1 base short, with 7 bases between. The CDR3 nucleotides read TGTGCCAGCAGCCCCAAGAGGAACACTGAAGCTTTCTTT. Protein: CASSPKRNTEAFF.

This chain links TRBV6-2 or TRBV6-3 with TRBJ1-5; unclear D gene. The CDR3 covers 14 residues. Germline V CDR1 and CDR2: MNHEY, SVGEGT. The V end was cut by 1 base, the J end by 2 bases, with 6 bases between. Here the CDR3 reads CASSYFSGNQPQHF. For the CDR3, the DNA is TGTGCCAGCAGTTACTTCAGTGGCAATCAGCCCCAGCATTTT.

V gene TRBV3-1 (or the pseudogene TRBV3-2) combines with J gene TRBJ1-1; maybe TRBD1 (5 bases). Germline CDR1 is LGHDT and CDR2 is YNNKEL (reference sequence). The CDR3 runs 13 residues. Trimming took 2 bases from V and 11 from J, leaving 15 bases between them. In DNA, the CDR3 is TGTGCCAGCAGCCAATTACCGGGACGTCGCGCTTTCTTT. Protein: CASSQLPGRRAFF.

This chain uses TRBV5-1 with TRBJ2-5; 7 nucleotides agree with TRBD2. J was trimmed by 0 bases and V by 2 bases; bases with no gene match: 1. Germline V gives CDR1 SGHRS, CDR2 YFSETQ. The CDR3 is made up of 14 amino acids. Written as DNA, the CDR3 is TGCGCCAGCAGCTTACTAGCGCACCAAGAGACCCAGTACTTC. The encoded protein is CASSLLAHQETQYF.

A single count supports this clone. The CDR3 DNA reads as TGTGCCAGTAGTTCCCCCACGGCCCTTCGGGAAAAACTGTTTTTT. Protein: CASSSPTALREKLFF. V and J are TRBV19 and TRBJ1-4; D is unclear. The CDR3 runs 15 residues. Germline CDR1 and CDR2: LNHDA and SQIVND (reference sequence). The V and J ends lost 5 bases and 8 bases respectively, with 18 bases between them.

This clone was observed a single time. The rearrangement links TRBV29-1 to TRBJ2-3; the D call may be TRBD1 or TRBD2 (6 bases each). Germline CDR1 is SQVTM and CDR2 is ANQGSEA. The CDR3 length is 13 residues. The germline V and J ends were trimmed by 7 bases and 4 bases, with 15 bases remaining between them. DNA for the CDR3: TGCAGCGGGAGGGGACACAGTTCAGATACGCAGTATTTT. Translation gives CSGRGHSSDTQYF.

The chain employs TRBV30 and TRBJ1-1; D uncertain. CDR3 length: 12 amino acids. Germline values: CDR1 GTSNPN, CDR2 SVGIG (reference sequence). The V gene lost 5 bases and the J gene lost 3 bases, with 10 bases spanning the gap. CDR3 sequence (DNA): TGTGCCTGGGGAGAACTGGACACTGAAGCTTTCTTT. As protein: CAWGELDTEAFF.

The V and J genes are TRBV2 and TRBJ1-4, with D perhaps matching TRBD1 (6 bases). The V gene lost 5 bases and the J gene lost 5 bases, with 9 bases spanning the gap. The CDR3 spans 13 residues. The germline V gene has CDR1 SNHLY and CDR2 FYNNEI. The CDR3 loop is CASSLDSNEKLFF. Written as DNA, the CDR3 is TGTGCCAGCAGTTTGGACAGCAATGAAAAACTGTTTTTT.

CDR3 sequence: CASSQEGKGSPLHF. In DNA form, the CDR3 reads TGTGCCAGCAGCCAGGAGGGAAAAGGGTCACCCCTCCACTTT. The chain uses TRBV14 and TRBJ1-6; no clear D gene. This CDR3 has 14 amino acids. Germline loops: CDR1 SGHDN, CDR2 FVKESK. V lost 3 bases and J lost 10, with 13 bases in between.

The chain joins TRBV5-1 to TRBJ1-1; no reliable D call. Trimming took off 4 bases at V and 3 bases at J, with 10 bases between the two ends. This CDR3 region has 13 residues. Germline V CDR1 and CDR2: SGHRS, YFSETQ. The CDR3: CASSVRGDTEAFF. The CDR3 DNA follows: TGCGCCAGCAGCGTACGGGGAGACACTGAAGCTTTCTTT.

This clone was seen a single time. The V and J genes are TRBV7-2 and TRBJ2-1; TRBD1 matches at 8 bases. There are 14 residues in the CDR3. Germline assignment: CDR1 SGHTA and CDR2 FQGNSA. The junction had 6 bases not matched to a gene; V was cut back by 5 bases and J by 6 bases. CDR3 in DNA: TGTGCCAGCAGCACTACAACAGGGGGCAATGAGCAGTTCTTC. Amino acid sequence: CASSTTTGGNEQFF.

Points on this clone: The germline gene is not matched at one end of the junction; a read error may be the cause. The rearrangement joins TRBV4-1 to TRBJ1-1; D possibly corresponds to TRBD1 (5 bases). The CDR3 length is 16 residues. Germline-derived CDR1 and CDR2 are MGHRA and YSYEKL. The CDR3 DNA follows: TGCGCTAGCAGCCAAGGCTTGGCGGGGGAAGGGGCTGAAGCTTTCTTT. It specifies CASSQGLAGEGAEAFF.

The chain uses TRBV6-6 and TRBJ1-3; TRBD1 is a possible D gene (5 bases). V was cut by 6 bases and J by 2 bases, with 11 bases left in between. The CDR3 has 14 residues. The V gene's germline CDR1 is MNHNY and CDR2 SVGAGI (reference sequence). DNA of the CDR3: TGTGCCAGCAGGAAATCAGGGACTGGAAACACCATATATTTT. Translation gives CASRKSGTGNTIYF.

The V gene is TRBV9, the J gene TRBJ2-1; 8 bases match TRBD2. V lost 4 bases and J lost 0; bases outside the gene matches: 6. This CDR3 spans 16 amino acids. Germline CDR1 and CDR2: SGDLS and YYNGEE. DNA of the CDR3: TGTGCCAGCAGCCCCGGGGGGGGGAGCTCCTACAATGAGCAGTTCTTC. Translated, it gives CASSPGGGSSYNEQFF.

J is TRBJ2-7 and V is TRBV10-3, with a possible D match to TRBD2 (6 bases). Germline V gives CDR1 ENHRY, CDR2 SYGVKD. The CDR3 is made up of 12 amino acids. V was shortened by 4 bases and J by 4 bases, with 8 bases between the two germline ends. DNA of the CDR3: TGTGCCATCAGTGCAGGAGGGTACGAGCAGTACTTC. Residues: CAISAGGYEQYF.

The chain recombines TRBV7-2 with TRBJ2-1, with TRBD2 matching 10 bases. The CDR3 totals 16 residues. The V segment lost 5 bases and the J segment 4 bases; nucleotides outside the gene matches: 8. Per germline, CDR1 SGHTA and CDR2 FQGNSA. The CDR3 coding sequence is TGTGCCAGCAGCCAAGCCCCTAGCGGGGGTTACAATGAGCAGTTCTTC. It translates to CASSQAPSGGYNEQFF. The full variable domain, in which reference TRBV7-2 and TRBJ2-1 provide the parts outside the CDR3, is GAGVSQSPSNKVTEKGKDVELRCDPISGHTALYWYRQSLGQGLEFLIYFQGNSAPDKSGLPSDRFSAERTGGSVSTLTIQRTQQEDSAVYLCASSQAPSGGYNEQFFGPGTRLTVL.

The chain combines TRBV27 with TRBJ2-1, with 9 bases that match TRBD2. CDR3 length: 15 amino acids. Germline assignment: CDR1 MNHEY and CDR2 SMNVEV (reference sequence). The J segment lost 6 bases and the V segment lost 0 bases, leaving 3 bases of the junction unmatched. Here the CDR3 DNA reads TGTGCCAGCAGTTTATCCACTAGCGGGCCCAATGAGCAGTTCTTC. Its protein is CASSLSTSGPNEQFF.

The chain recombines TRBV9 with TRBJ1-6; D is uncertain. The CDR3 totals 14 residues. Germline V gene data show CDR1 as SGDLS and CDR2 as YYNGEE. V dropped 4 bases and J dropped 9 bases, with 14 bases sitting between them. CDR3 loop: CASSSEINFSPLHF. CDR3 nucleotide sequence: TGTGCCAGCAGCTCAGAGATAAATTTTTCACCCCTCCACTTT.